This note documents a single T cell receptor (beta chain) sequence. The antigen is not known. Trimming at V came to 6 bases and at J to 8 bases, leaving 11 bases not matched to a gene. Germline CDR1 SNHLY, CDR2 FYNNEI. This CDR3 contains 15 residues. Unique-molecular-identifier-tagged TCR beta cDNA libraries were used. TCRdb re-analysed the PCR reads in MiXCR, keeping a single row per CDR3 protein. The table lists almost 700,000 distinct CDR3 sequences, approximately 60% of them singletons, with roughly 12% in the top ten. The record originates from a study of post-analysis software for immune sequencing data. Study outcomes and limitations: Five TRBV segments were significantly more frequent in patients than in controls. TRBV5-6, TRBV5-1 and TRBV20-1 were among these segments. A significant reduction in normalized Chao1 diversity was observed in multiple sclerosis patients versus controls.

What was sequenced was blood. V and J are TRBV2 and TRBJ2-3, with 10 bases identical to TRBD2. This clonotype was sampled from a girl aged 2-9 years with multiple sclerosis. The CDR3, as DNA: TGTGCCAGCAGAGCTAGCGGGGGCGACAGGATTACGCAGTATTTT. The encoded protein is CASRASGGDRITQYF.